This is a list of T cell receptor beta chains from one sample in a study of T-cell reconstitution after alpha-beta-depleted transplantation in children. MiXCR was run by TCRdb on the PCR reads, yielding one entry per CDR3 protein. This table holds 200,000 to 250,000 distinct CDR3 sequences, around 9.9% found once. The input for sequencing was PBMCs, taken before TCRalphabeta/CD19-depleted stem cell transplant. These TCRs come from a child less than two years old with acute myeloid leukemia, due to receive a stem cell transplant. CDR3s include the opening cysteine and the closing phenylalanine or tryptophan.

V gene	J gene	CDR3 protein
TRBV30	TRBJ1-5	CAWSVAVNQPQHF
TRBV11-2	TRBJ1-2	CASSFPGGGDLFRYGYTF
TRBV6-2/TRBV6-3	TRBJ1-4	CASGLTRGPNEKLFF
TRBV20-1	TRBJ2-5	CSAREGSGRSETQYF
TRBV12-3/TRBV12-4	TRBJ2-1	CASSLAGVTGEQFF
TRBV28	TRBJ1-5	CASNERAGYQPQHF
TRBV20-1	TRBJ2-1	CSARDRDRVGSEQFF
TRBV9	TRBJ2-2	CASSVARGDYTGELFF
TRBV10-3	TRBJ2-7	CAISATGSSYEQYF
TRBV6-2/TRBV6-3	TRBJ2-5	CASSYWETQYF
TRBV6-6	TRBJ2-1	CASTWTSGPNEQFF
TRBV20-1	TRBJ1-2	CSASLPTGEVYGYTF
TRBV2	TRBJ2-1	CASSAWGGSREQFF
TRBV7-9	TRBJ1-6	CASSQDVKNSPLHF
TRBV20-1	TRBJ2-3	CSARDIQQSTSGQYF
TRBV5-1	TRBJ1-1	CASSLFAGSGTEAFF
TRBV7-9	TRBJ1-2	CASSSSSGGGGYTF
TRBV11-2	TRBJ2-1	CATLALSYNEQFF
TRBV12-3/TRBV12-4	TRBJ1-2	CASSALYGYTF
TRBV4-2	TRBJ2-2	CASSQEALDANTGELFF
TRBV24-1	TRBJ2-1	CATSVGTSGSDEQFF
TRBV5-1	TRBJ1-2	CASSLGEDYGYTF
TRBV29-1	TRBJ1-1	CSGETGVRTEAFF
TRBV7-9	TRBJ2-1	CASSAPAGNEQFF
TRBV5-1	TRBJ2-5	CASRSGLAAYQETQYF
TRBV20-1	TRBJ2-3	CSARVGGVEDTQYF
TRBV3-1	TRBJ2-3	CASSRNLAGGVDTQYF
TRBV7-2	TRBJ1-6	CASSLSTGPAPLHF
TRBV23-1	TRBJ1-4	CASSHPQSPQGHEKLFF
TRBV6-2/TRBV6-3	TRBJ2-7	CASSYEGGGRKYEQYF